The present T cell receptor (beta chain) was sequenced within a study of cytomegalovirus exposure and HLA in healthy donors (dated by TCRdb to 2016 to 2017). Turning to the overall study: A later analysis indicated that the 120 or so validation repertoires were generated on the platform also employed for the 700 or so repertoires of the first cohort. The study aimed to test whether cataloging public T cell receptors could reveal signatures of past pathogen exposure. Besides the first cohort of about 730 subjects, a separate validation cohort made up of roughly 120 different subjects was used. To predict cytomegalovirus infection status, the study brought together high-throughput TCR immunosequencing, statistical association of individual TCRs with disease status, and machine learning.

The library was built by means of the immunoSEQ multiplex PCR assay. In the paper's pipeline: A statistical classification framework was developed to diagnose cytomegalovirus status using the catalog of TCR beta chain sequences. TCRdb's version of the immuneACCESS table is confined to in-frame rearrangements and falls short of the full clone set. An unresolved V gene accounts for under half of the shortfall where checked; the remainder is of unknown origin. The V and J calls and clone size are taken from that table; D and trimming were inferred from the DNA. The sample yields approximately 150,000 clones; 85% were counted once. The ten most abundant clones make up 2% to 2.5% of the sample. Broad study findings and their caveats: In the study, 150 to 200 TCR beta chains were listed as associated with cytomegalovirus. The classifier was reported to diagnose cytomegalovirus status with high specificity and sensitivity in both the original and validation cohorts. It was suggested by the authors that the approach could potentially be generalized to other disease states and immunological phenotypes. Subsequent analysis determined that TCRs grouped into clusters in the first cohort also showed a tendency toward co-occurrence across the roughly 120 validation repertoires, and approximately 94% of cluster scores exceeded 0. The validation cohort had no HLA typing available for a later analysis, so co-occurrence within that cohort was assessed over all 120 or so repertoires. Most TCR sequences were seen in very few donors, while some public TCRs were found in many individuals. In vitro tests confirmed that a few of the cytomegalovirus-associated TCR beta chains recognize cytomegalovirus antigens.

CDR1 and CDR2 (MNHEY, SVGAGI) derive from the germline V gene. V is reduced by 8 bases and J by 2 bases, leaving a spacing of 18 bases between them. The CDR3 contains 15 residues, cysteine and phenylalanine counted. The entry retains the CDR3 DNA only, 45 bases that are in frame from base 1. Donors formed part of the validation cohort, which comprised approximately 130 subjects and was distinct from the first cohort of under 850 subjects. In this sample, this clone turned up once. This receptor's antigen is unknown. No much larger clone is present one base from it, and per-base qualities are unavailable.

Sequencing used PBMCs. The sequence came from a man aged 25 to 40 in good health and CMV-seropositive. The chain is assembled from TRBV6-5 and TRBJ2-5; matching of 5 bases hints at TRBD1 as the D gene. The nucleotide sequence reads TGTGCCAGCCCGAGCAGGGCCACTCCTCAAGAGACCCAGTACTTC. Translated, this gives CASPSRATPQETQYF.